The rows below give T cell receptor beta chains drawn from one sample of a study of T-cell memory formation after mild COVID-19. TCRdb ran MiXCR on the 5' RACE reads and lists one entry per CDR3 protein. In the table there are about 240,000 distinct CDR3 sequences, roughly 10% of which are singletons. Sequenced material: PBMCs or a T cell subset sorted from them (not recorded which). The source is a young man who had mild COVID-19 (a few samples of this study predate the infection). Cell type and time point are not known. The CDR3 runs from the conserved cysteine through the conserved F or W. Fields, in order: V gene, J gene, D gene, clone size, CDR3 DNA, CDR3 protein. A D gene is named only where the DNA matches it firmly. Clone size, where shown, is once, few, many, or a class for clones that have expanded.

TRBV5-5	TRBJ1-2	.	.	TGTGCCAGCAGCTTGGTCAGGGACGCTCGTGGGGGCTACACCTTC	CASSLVRDARGGYTF
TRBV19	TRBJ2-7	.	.	TGTGCCAGTAGTATTCGTGCCGCTTGGGAGCAGTACTTC	CASSIRAAWEQYF
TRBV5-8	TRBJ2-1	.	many	TGTGCCAGCAGCTTGGAGGGGGGGCCTTACAATGAGCAGTTCTTC	CASSLEGGPYNEQFF
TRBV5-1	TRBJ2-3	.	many	TGCGCCACGCGGGCGACTCTAAGCACAGATACGCAGTATTTT	CATRATLSTDTQYF
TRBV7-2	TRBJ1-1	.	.	TGTGCCAGCAGCACCCGGGGGGGCGAGACCACTGAAGCTTTCTTT	CASSTRGGETTEAFF
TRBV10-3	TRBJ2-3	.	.	TGTGCCATCAGTGATCAGGGTCAAACAGATACGCAGTATTTT	CAISDQGQTDTQYF
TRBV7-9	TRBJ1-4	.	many	TGTGCCAGCAGCCGCCTAGGGGTTGGGGAAAAACTGTTTTTT	CASSRLGVGEKLFF
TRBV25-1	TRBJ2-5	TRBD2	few	TGTGCCAGCAGTGAATCCCCACTCATGACTAGCCCCCAAGAGACCCAGTACTTC	CASSESPLMTSPQETQYF
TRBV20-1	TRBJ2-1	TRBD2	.	TGCAGTGGTCAGCGGGGGGCTAGGGACAATGAGCAGTTCTTC	CSGQRGARDNEQFF
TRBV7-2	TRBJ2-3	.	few	TGTGCCAGCAGCTCCTCTCGGCAAGATACGCAGTATTTT	CASSSSRQDTQYF
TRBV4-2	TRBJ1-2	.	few	TGTGCCAGCAGCCAAGACAGTAGTGGCTACACCTTC	CASSQDSSGYTF
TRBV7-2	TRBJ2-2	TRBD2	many	TGTGCCAGCAGGCCTCCGGGACTAGCGAACACCGGGGAGCTGTTTTTT	CASRPPGLANTGELFF
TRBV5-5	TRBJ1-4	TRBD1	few	TGTGCCAGCAGCTTACAGGGGACGGTTACTGAAAAACTGTTTTTT	CASSLQGTVTEKLFF
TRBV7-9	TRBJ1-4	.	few	TGTGCCAGCAGCCCCCGGGGCAGTATTAATGAAAAACTGTTTTTT	CASSPRGSINEKLFF
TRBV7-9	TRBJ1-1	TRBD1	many	TGTGCCAGCAGCCTGACAGGGGGGGACACTGAAGCTTTCTTT	CASSLTGGDTEAFF
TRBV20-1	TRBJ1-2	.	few	TGCAGTGCTACCCTGCCGGGACCCCATGCGAACTATGGCTACACCTTC	CSATLPGPHANYGYTF
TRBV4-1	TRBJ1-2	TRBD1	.	TGCGCCAGCAGCTTAGGACAGGGGCCGGTTCTTAGGGGCTACACCTTC	CASSLGQGPVLRGYTF
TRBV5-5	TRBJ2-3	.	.	TGTGCCAGCAGCTCAGGATGGCAGCCGGCTAGTCCAGATACGCAGTATTTT	CASSSGWQPASPDTQYF
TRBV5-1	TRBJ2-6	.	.	TGCGCCAGCAGCTTGTGGTCGGGGGCCAACGTCCTGACTTTC	CASSLWSGANVLTF
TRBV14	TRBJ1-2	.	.	TGTGCCAGCAGCCAAGAACACTATGGCTACACCTTC	CASSQEHYGYTF
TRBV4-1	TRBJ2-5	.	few	TGCGCCAGCAGCCAAGATATAGGGGACCAAGAGACCCAGTACTTC	CASSQDIGDQETQYF
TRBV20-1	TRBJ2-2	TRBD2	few	TGCAGTGCTAGAGATCTCGGCGGGACTAGCGGGGGGGCAGAAACCGGGGAGCTGTTTTTT	CSARDLGGTSGGAETGELFF
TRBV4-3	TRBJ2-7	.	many	TGCGCCAGCAGCCAAGATAGTAGCCTCTCCTACGAGCAGTACTTC	CASSQDSSLSYEQYF
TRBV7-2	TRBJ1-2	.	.	TGTGCCAGCAGCTTGTCGGAGGTCGGCTACACCTTC	CASSLSEVGYTF
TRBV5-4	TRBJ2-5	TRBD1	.	TGTGCCAGCAGCTTGAAACAGGGGGAAGAGACCCAGTACTTC	CASSLKQGEETQYF
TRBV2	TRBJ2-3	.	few	TGTGCCAGCCGGCCTGAGACCGATACGCAGTATTTT	CASRPETDTQYF
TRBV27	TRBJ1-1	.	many	TGTGCCAGCACCCTGACGAGTGCGAACACTGAAGCTTTCTTT	CASTLTSANTEAFF
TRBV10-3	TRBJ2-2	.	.	TGTGCCATCAGGGAAGGACAGGAGGGCACCGGGGAGCTGTTTTTT	CAIREGQEGTGELFF
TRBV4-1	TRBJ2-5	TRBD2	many	TGCGCCAGCAGCCAAGGACTAGCGGGTCCCTGGGAGACCCAGTACTTC	CASSQGLAGPWETQYF
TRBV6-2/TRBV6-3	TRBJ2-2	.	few	TGTGCCAGCAGTTACCGGGCAGGGCAGAACACCGGGGAGCTGTTTTTT	CASSYRAGQNTGELFF
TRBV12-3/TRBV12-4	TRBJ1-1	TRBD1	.	TGTGCCAGCAGTTTAGCGCAGGGGGACACTGAAGCTTTCTTT	CASSLAQGDTEAFF
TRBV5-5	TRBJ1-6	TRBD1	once	TGTGCCAGCAGACGGGACAGGGTTAATTCACCCCTCCACTTT	CASRRDRVNSPLHF
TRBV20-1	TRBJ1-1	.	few	TGCAGTGCTTGGACGGCGTGGGAGAACACTGAAGCTTTCTTT	CSAWTAWENTEAFF
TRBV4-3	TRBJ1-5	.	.	TGCGCCAGCAGTCCCTCGGCGGGGGATAGCAATCAGCCCCAGCATTTT	CASSPSAGDSNQPQHF
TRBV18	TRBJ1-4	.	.	TGTGCCAGCTCACCACCGGTGGGTGAAAAACTGTTTTTT	CASSPPVGEKLFF
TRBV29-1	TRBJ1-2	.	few	TGCAGCGTTGAAGATAAGGACCCGTTCCCCACCCCTTATGGCTACACCTTC	CSVEDKDPFPTPYGYTF
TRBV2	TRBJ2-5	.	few	TGTGCCAGCAGTGAATCTTCCCTAGACAGGAGGAGGGAGACCCAGTACTTC	CASSESSLDRRRETQYF
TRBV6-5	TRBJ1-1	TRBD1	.	TGTGCCAGCAGTTACGGGACAGGGGGCGCGAACACTGAAGCTTTCTTT	CASSYGTGGANTEAFF
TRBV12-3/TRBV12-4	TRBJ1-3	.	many	TGTGCCAGCAGTCCCGGGACCGGGTTTTTCACCATATATTTT	CASSPGTGFFTIYF
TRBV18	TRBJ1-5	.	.	TGTGCCAGCTCACCGAGGGAGGGAAGCAATCAGCCCCAGCATTTT	CASSPREGSNQPQHF
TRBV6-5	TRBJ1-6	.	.	TGTGCCAGCAGTTATTACCCAGGGAATAATTCACCCCTCCACTTT	CASSYYPGNNSPLHF
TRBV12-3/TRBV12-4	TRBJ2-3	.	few	TGTGCCAGCATCCTCCGGGACGCAGCAAGATATACGCAGTATTTT	CASILRDAARYTQYF
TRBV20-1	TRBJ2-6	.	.	TGCAGTGCTAGAGGGGGGAACTCTGGGGCCAACGTCCTGACTTTC	CSARGGNSGANVLTF
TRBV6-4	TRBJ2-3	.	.	TGTGCCAGCAGTGACGAGGGGGGGGCCGCAGATACGCAGTATTTT	CASSDEGGAADTQYF
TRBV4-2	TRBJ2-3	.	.	TGTGCCAGCAGCCAAGATATGGGAGTTGTGGATACGCAGTATTTT	CASSQDMGVVDTQYF
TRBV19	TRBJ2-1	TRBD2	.	TGTGCCAGCGGGGACTACGCGGGGGAGCAGTTCTTC	CASGDYAGEQFF
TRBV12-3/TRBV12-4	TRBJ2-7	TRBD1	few	TGTGCCAGCAGCAGACAGGGGGTACCCCTCTACGAGCAGTACTTC	CASSRQGVPLYEQYF
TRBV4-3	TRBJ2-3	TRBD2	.	TGCGCCAGCAGCCACGGACTAGGATCAGATACGCAGTATTTT	CASSHGLGSDTQYF
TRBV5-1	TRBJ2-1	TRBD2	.	TGCGCCAGCAGCATGGGACTAGCGGGGTACAATGAGCAGTTCTTC	CASSMGLAGYNEQFF
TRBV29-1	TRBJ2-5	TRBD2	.	TGCAGCGTTGAGAAACCCCGACCCTTCGTCGGGAGGCGGGAGACCCAGTACTTC	CSVEKPRPFVGRRETQYF
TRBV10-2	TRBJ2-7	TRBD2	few	TGCGCCAGCGCCACTAGCGCCTACGAGCAGTACTTC	CASATSAYEQYF
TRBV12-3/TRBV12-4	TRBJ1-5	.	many	TGTGCCAGCAGGTCAGGGGTTTCGAGCAATCAGCCCCAGCATTTT	CASRSGVSSNQPQHF
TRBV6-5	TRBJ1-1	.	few	TGTGCCAGCAGTTATCAAGGTTCTAACACTGAAGCTTTCTTT	CASSYQGSNTEAFF
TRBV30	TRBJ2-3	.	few	TGTGCCTGGAGTGTCTTGGGATCTCAGTCGCAGTATTTT	CAWSVLGSQSQYF